This paragraph covers one TCR beta chain sequence. The data belong to a study of human T cells and chemical hapten exposure. In the study overall: Patch tests put 0.01% DPC on the upper back, read at 6 days.

This CDR3 is built from 15 residues. Germline CDR1 and CDR2: LGHDT and YNNKEL (reference sequence). After removal of 5 bases from V and 1 base from J, the junction contained 7 bases not matched to a gene. The study's library attached unique molecular identifiers to single cDNA molecules. TCRdb re-called the RACE reads through MiXCR, storing one row per CDR3 protein. The table lists a few hundred thousand distinct CDR3 sequences, about 6% of them singletons, with about 6% in the top ten. Noted time point: patch test 2, 6 weeks after DPC sensitization. Stated treatment: therapeutic diphenylcyclopropenone sensitization with weekly scalp DPC. Venepuncture was done earlier than the placement of each patch test. Whole blood, unfractionated, served as the material for total RNA extraction.

The receptor was derived from a woman in her late teens or twenties with alopecia areata. Some clones in this sample may be carry-over from other donors' samples. V gene TRBV3-1 combines with J gene TRBJ2-5, with TRBD1 matching 7 bases. The specimen comprised whole blood, sampled in connection with sensitization to the hapten diphenylcyclopropenone (DPC). The CDR3 reads CASSVRQGFQETQYF. CDR3 sequence (DNA): TGTGCCAGCAGCGTACGACAGGGATTCCAAGAGACCCAGTACTTC.